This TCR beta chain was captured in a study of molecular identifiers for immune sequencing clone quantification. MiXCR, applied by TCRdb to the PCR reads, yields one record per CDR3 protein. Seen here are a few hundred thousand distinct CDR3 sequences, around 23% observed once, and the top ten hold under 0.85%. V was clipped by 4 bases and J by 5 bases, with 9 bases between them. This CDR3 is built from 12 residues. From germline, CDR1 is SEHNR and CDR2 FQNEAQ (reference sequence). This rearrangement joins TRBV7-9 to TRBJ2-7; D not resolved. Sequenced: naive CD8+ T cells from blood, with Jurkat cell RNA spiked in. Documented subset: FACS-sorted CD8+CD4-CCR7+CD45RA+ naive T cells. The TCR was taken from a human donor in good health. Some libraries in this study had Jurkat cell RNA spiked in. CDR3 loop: CASSWEPDEQYF. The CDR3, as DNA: TGTGCCAGCAGCTGGGAACCGGACGAGCAGTACTTC.